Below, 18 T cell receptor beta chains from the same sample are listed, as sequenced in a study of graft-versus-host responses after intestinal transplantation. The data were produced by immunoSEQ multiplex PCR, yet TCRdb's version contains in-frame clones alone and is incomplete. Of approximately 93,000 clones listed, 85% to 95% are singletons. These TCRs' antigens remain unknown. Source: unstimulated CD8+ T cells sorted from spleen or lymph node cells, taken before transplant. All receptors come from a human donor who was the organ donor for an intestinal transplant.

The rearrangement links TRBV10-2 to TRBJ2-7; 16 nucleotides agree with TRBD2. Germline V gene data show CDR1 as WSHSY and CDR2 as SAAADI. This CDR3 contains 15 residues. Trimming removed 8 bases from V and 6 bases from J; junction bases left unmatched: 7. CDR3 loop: CASGGLAGGLGEQYF. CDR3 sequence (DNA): TGCGCCAGCGGGGGACTAGCGGGAGGGCTGGGCGAGCAGTACTTC.

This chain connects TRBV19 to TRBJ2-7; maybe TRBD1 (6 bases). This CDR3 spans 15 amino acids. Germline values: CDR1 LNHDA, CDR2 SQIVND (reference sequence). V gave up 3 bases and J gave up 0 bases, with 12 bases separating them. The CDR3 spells CASSMGGGGSYEQYF. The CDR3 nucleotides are TGTGCCAGTAGTATGGGTGGGGGCGGCTCCTACGAGCAGTACTTC. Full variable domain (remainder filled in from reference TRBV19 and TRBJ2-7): DGGITQSPKYLFRKEGQNVTLSCEQNLNHDAMYWYRQDPGQGLRLIYYSQIVNDFQKGDIAEGYSVSREKKESFPLTVTSAQKNPTAFYLCASSMGGGGSYEQYFGPGTRLTVT.

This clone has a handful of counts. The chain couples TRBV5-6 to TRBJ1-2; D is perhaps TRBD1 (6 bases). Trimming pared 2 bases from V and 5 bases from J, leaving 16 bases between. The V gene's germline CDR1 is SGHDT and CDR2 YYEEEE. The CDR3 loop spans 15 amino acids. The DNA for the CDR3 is TGTGCCAGCAGCTTTTGGGGGGGCTCGAGGTATGGCTACACCTTC. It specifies CASSFWGGSRYGYTF.

This CDR3 is CASKEDRNTEAFF. The DNA of the CDR3 is TGTGCCAGCAAGGAGGACAGGAACACTGAAGCTTTCTTT. The chain joins TRBV7-9 to TRBJ1-1, with D possibly matching TRBD1 (6 bases). Germline CDR1 SEHNR, CDR2 FQNEAQ (reference sequence). Trimming removed 7 bases at V and 1 base at J, with 10 bases between. CDR3 size: 13 residues.

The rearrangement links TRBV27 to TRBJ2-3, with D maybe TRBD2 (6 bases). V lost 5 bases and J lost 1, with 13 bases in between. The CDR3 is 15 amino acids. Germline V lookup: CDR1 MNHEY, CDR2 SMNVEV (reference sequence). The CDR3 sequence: CASSSFSGGTDTQYF. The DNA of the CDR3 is TGTGCCAGCAGTAGTTTCTCGGGAGGCACAGATACGCAGTATTTT.

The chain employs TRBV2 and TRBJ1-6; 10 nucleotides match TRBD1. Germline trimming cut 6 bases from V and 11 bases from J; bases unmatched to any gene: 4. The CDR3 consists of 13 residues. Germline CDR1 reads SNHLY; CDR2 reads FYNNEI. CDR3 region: CASRGTGETPLHF. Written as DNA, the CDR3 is TGTGCCAGCAGAGGGACAGGGGAAACACCCCTCCACTTT.

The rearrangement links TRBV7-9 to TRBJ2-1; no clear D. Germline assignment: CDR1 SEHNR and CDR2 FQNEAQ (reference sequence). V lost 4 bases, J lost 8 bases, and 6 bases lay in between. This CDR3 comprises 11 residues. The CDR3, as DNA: TGTGCCAGCAGCTCCCAGGATGAGCAGTTCTTC. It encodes CASSSQDEQFF.

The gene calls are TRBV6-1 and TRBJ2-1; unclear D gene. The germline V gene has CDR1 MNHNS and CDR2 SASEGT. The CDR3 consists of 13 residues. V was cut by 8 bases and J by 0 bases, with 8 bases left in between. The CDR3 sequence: CASLFSSYNEQFF. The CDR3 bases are TGTGCCAGCCTATTTAGCTCCTACAATGAGCAGTTCTTC.

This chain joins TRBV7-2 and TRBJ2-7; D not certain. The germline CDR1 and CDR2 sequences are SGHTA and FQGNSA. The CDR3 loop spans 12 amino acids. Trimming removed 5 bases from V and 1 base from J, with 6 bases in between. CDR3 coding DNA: TGTGCCAGCAGCCCCACATCCTACGAGCAGTACTTC. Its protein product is CASSPTSYEQYF.

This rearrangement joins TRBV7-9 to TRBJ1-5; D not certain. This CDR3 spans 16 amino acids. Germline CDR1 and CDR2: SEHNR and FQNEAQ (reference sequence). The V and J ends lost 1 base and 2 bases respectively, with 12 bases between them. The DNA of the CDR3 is TGTGCCAGCAGCTTAGTGTCGGGGTATGGCAATCAGCCCCAGCATTTT. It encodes CASSLVSGYGNQPQHF.

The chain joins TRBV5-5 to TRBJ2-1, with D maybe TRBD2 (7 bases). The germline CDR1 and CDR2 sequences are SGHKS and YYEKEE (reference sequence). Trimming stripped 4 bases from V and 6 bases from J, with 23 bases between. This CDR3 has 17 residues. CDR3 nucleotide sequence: TGTGCCAGCAGCCGAAGCGTCGGGGGGCGGCCCCCCAATGAGCAGTTCTTC. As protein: CASSRSVGGRPPNEQFF.

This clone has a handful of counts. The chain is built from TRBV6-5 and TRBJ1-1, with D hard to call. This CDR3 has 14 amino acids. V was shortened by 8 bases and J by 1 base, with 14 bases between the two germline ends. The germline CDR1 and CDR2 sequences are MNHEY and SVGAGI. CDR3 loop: CASAMRTENTEAFF. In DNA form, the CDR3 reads TGTGCCAGCGCTATGAGAACAGAGAACACTGAAGCTTTCTTT.

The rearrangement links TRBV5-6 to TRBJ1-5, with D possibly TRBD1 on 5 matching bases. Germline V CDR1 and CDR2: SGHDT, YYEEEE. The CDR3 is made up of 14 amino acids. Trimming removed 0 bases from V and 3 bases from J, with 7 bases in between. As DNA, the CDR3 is TGTGCCAGCAGCTTGGCAGGGTTCAATCAGCCCCAGCATTTT. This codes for CASSLAGFNQPQHF.

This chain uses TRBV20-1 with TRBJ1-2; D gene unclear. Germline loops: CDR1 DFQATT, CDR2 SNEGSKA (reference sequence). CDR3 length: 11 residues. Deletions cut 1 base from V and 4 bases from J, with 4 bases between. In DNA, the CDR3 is TGCAGTGCTAGAGGGCTCTATGGCTACACCTTC. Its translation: CSARGLYGYTF.

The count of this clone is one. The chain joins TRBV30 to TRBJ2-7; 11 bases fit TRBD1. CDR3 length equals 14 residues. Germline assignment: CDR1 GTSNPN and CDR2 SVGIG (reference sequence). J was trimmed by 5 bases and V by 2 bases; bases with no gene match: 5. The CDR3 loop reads CAWSRGTGGDEQYF. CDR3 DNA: TGTGCCTGGAGTCGGGGGACAGGGGGTGACGAGCAGTACTTC. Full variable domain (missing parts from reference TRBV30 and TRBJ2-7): SQTIHQWPATLVQPVGSPLSLECTVEGTSNPNLYWYRQAAGRGLQLLFYSVGIGQISSEVPQNLSASRPQDRQFILSSKKLLLSDSGFYLCAWSRGTGGDEQYFGPGTRLTVT.

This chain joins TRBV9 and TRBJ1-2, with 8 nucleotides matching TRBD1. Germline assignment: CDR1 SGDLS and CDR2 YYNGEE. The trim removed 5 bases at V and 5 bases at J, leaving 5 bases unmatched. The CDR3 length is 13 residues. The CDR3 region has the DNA TGTGCCAGCAGGGGGACAGGATATTATGGCTACACCTTC. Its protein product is CASRGTGYYGYTF.

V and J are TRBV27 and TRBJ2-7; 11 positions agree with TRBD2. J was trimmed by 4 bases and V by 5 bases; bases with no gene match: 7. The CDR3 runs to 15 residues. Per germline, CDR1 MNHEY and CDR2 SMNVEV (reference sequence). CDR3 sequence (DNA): TGTGCCAGCAGTACCTTAGCGGGAGGGGGTTACGAGCAGTACTTC. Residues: CASSTLAGGGYEQYF.

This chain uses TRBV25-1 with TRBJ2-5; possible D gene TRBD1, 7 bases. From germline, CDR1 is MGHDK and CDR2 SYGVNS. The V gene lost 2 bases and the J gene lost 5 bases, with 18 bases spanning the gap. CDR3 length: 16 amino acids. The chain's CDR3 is CASSERVRGVGETQYF. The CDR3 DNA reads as TGTGCCAGCAGTGAAAGAGTCAGGGGGGTGGGGGAGACCCAGTACTTC.